The sequence of this TCR beta chain was determined in a study of identifying expanded T cells in peripheral blood (dated by TCRdb to about 2019). Looking at the study overall: Technical replicates were generated by sequencing separate aliquots of the same genomic DNA pool, with four replicates compared pairwise. The paper as a whole reports these results and caveats: The binomial model flagged around 1.1 differentially abundant clones between technical replicates, compared with approximately 16 over around 2 weeks and 18 to 20 over four weeks. The beta-binomial model significantly reduced the number of clones called differentially abundant and the false-positive rate across all healthy-donor time intervals. The authors expected that biological variance in healthy repertoires might rise further over much longer intervals, such as months to years. Variance in clone template counts between approximately two-week samples significantly increased with total template count across all healthy donors.

Sequences SGHKS (CDR1) and YYEKEE (CDR2) are obtained from the germline V gene (reference sequence). V gives up 4 bases and J gives up 7 bases, and the segment between their germline ends measures 20 bases. The CDR3 has 16 amino acids, counting the end cysteine and phenylalanine. The only DNA kept is the CDR3, 48 bases in frame from the first base. On this clone itself: Its antigen is unknown. No qualities accompany the bases; no much larger clone lies one base away.

During the collection period, no immune events, such as infections, were documented for the healthy donors. Time-dependent variance in a beta-binomial model of T-cell clone differential abundance was calibrated using healthy-donor blood repertoires as a training cohort. The training cohort comprised about ten healthy donors, 3 female and 7 male. Donor ages ranged from 29 to 64 years, with an average of roughly 46 years. Obtained from a commercial supplier, whole blood was collected from each healthy donor at three time points set 2 to 3 weeks apart. For immunosequencing, genomic DNA was extracted from unsorted whole blood. The immunoSEQ Assay, which relies on bias-controlled multiplex PCR amplification of genomic DNA, was used to profile TCRbeta CDR3 regions. The authors' analysis ran thus. To quantify the absolute abundance of each unique TCRbeta CDR3 region, the sequences were collapsed and filtered. Differential abundance was tested with a binomial (Fisher-equivalent) model and with a beta-binomial model adding time-dependent variance fitted from healthy donors. Any clone with fewer than 5 combined templates was excluded, and a clone was called differentially abundant if its Benjamini-Hochberg FDR was below 0.01. Beta-binomial variance was modeled as a function of total template count across the two samples using the form v = (b*log(k)+a)^2. Imported from immuneACCESS, the table was reduced by TCRdb to in-frame sequences with V and J called. These copies leave out some clones; in studies compared against another copy, an unresolved V gene accounts for under half, and the cause of the remainder is not known. Clone size and V and J calls were adopted from that table, with D and trimming inferred from the DNA. For this sample there are some 70,000 clones; about nine tenths appear just once. 3% to 3.5% of the sample is held by the ten biggest clonotypes.

The sample comprised blood. The clonotype was recovered from a person aged 18 to 75 in good health. The chain is assembled from TRBV5-5 and TRBJ1-4, with TRBD1 perhaps the D gene, on 5 matching bases. The DNA sequence reads TGTGCCAGCAGCCAGCGTATACTTAGGGGAGGTGAAAAACTGTTTTTT. Its protein is CASSQRILRGGEKLFF.